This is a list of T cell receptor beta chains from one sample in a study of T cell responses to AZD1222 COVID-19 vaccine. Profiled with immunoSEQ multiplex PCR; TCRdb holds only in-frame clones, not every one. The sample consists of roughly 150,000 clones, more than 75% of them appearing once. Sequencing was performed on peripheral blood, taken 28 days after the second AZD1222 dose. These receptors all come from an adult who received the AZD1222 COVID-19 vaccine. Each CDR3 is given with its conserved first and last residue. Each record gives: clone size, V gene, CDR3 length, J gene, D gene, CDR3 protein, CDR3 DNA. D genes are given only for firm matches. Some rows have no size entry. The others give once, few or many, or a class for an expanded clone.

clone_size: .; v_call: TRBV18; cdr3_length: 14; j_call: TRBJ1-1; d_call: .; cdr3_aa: CASSPPIWGTEAFF; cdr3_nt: TGTGCCAGCTCACCCCCGATATGGGGCACTGAAGCTTTCTTT
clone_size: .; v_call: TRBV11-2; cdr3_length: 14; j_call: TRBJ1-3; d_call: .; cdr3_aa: CASSFAGSGNTIYF; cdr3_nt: TGTGCCAGCAGCTTCGCAGGCTCTGGAAACACCATATATTTT
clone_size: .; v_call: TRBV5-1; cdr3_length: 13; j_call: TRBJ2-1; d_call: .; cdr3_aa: CASSFAGPSEQFF; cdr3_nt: TGCGCCAGCAGCTTTGCGGGCCCTAGTGAGCAGTTCTTC
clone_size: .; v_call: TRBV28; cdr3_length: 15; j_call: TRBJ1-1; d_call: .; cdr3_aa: CASSPLGTMNTEAFF; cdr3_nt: TGTGCCAGCAGTCCTTTGGGGACCATGAACACTGAAGCTTTCTTT
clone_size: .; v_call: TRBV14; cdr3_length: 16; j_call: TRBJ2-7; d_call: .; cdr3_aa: CASSPPRQRPGYEQYF; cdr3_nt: TGTGCCAGCAGCCCCCCCCGGCAGAGACCGGGGTACGAGCAGTACTTC
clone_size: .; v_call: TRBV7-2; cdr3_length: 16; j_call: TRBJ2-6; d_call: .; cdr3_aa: CASSLRPHSGANVLTF; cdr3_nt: TGTGCCAGCAGCTTACGGCCTCACTCTGGGGCCAACGTCCTGACTTTC
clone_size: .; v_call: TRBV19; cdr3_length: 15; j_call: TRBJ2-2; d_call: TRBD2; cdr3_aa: CASIPGLGRTGELFF; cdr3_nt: TGTGCCAGTATCCCAGGACTAGGAAGGACCGGGGAGCTGTTTTTT
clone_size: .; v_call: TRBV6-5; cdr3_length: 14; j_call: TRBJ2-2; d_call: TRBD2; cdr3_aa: CASRPGLASGELFF; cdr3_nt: TGTGCCAGCAGGCCGGGACTAGCCAGCGGGGAGCTGTTTTTT
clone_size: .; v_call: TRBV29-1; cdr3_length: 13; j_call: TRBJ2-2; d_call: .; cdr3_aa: CSSGHRDTGELFF; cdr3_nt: TGCAGCTCGGGACACCGGGACACCGGGGAGCTGTTTTTT
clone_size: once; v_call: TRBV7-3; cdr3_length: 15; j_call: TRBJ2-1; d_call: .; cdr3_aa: CASSSPGSGGNEQFF; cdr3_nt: TGTGCCAGCAGCTCCCCCGGGAGTGGGGGGAATGAGCAGTTCTTC
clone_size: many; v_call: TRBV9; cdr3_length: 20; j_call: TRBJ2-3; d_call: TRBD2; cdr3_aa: CASSSPRTSGTSSSTDTQYF; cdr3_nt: TGTGCCAGCAGCTCTCCAAGGACTAGCGGGACAAGCTCTAGCACAGATACGCAGTATTTT
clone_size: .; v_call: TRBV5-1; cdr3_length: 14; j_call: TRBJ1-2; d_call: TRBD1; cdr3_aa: CASSLRQGNYGYTF; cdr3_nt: TGCGCCAGCAGCCTAAGACAGGGGAACTATGGCTACACCTTC
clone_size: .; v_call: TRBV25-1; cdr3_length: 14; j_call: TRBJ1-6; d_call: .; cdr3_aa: CASSVLSVNSPLHF; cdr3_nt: TGTGCCAGCAGTGTGTTATCGGTGAATTCACCCCTCCACTTT
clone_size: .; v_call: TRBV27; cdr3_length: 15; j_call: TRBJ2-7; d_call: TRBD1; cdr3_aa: CASNGQGEKRYEQYF; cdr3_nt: TGTGCCAGCAACGGACAGGGGGAAAAAAGGTACGAGCAGTACTTC
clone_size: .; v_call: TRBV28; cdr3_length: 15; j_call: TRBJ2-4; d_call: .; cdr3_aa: CASSRSSTSQNIQYF; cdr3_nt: TGTGCCAGCAGTCGGTCCAGTACCTCTCAAAACATTCAGTACTTC
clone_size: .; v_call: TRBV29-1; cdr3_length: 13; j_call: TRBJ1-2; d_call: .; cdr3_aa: CSVERQGNGGYTF; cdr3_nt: TGCAGCGTTGAGCGTCAGGGGAATGGTGGCTACACCTTC
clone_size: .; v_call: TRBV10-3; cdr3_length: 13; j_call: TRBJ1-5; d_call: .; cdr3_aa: CAISESTSQPQHF; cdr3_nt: TGTGCCATCAGTGAGTCCACGTCTCAGCCCCAGCATTTT
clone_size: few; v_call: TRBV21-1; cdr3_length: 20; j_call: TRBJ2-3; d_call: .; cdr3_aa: CASSKWRERLGTGRTDTQYF; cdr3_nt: TGTGCCAGCAGCAAATGGAGGGAGCGACTGGGGACAGGGCGGACAGATACGCAGTATTTT
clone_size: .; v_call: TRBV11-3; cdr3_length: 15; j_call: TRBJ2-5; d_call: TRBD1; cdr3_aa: CASSLGTGGQETQYF; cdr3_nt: TGTGCCAGCAGCTTGGGGACAGGGGGGCAAGAGACCCAGTACTTC
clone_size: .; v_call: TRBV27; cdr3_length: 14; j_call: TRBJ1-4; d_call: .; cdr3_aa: CASSPPGDNEKLFF; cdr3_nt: TGTGCCAGCAGTCCTCCCGGAGATAATGAAAAACTGTTTTTT
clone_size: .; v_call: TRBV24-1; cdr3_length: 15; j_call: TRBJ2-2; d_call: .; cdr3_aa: CATSDPGRSRGELFF; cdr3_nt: TGTGCCACCAGTGACCCGGGACGGTCAAGAGGGGAGCTGTTTTTT
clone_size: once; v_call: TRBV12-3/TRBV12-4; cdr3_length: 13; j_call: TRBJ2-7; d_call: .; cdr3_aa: CASSTGQSYEQYF; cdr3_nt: TGTGCCAGCAGCACCGGACAGAGCTACGAGCAGTACTTC
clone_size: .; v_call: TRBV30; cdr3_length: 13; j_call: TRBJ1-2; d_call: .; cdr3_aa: CAWVGPGSYGYTF; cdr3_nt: TGTGCCTGGGTGGGACCGGGATCCTATGGCTACACCTTC
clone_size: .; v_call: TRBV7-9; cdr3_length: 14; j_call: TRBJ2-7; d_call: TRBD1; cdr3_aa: CASSLVGQGSEQYF; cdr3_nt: TGTGCCAGCAGCTTAGTAGGACAGGGGAGCGAGCAGTACTTC
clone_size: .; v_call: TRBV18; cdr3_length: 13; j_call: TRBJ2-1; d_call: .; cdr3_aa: CASSRNIGYEQFF; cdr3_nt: TGTGCCAGCTCACGCAACATTGGGTATGAGCAGTTCTTC
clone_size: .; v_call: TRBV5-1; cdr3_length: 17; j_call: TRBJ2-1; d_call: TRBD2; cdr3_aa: CASSVRFTSGAGDEQFF; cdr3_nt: TGCGCCAGCAGCGTCCGATTTACTAGCGGGGCGGGGGATGAGCAGTTCTTC
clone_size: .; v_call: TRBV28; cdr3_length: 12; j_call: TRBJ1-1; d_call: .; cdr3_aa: CASSWGDTEAFF; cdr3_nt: TGTGCCAGCAGCTGGGGAGACACTGAAGCTTTCTTT
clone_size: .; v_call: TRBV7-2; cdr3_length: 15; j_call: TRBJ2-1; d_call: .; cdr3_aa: CASSLASASYNEQFF; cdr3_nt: TGTGCCAGCAGCTTAGCGAGTGCCTCCTACAATGAGCAGTTCTTC
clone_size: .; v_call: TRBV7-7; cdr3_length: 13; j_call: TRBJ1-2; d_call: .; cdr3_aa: CASSPVPASGYTF; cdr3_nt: TGTGCTAGCAGCCCCGTTCCCGCGAGTGGCTACACCTTC
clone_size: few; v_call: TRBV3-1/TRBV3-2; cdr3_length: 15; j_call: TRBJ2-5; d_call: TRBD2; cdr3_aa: CASSPTTAGQETQYF; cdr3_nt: TGTGCCAGCAGCCCGACGACAGCGGGACAAGAGACCCAGTACTTC
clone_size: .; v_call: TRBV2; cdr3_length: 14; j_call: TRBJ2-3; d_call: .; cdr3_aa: CASSEAWSADTQYF; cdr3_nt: TGTGCCAGCAGTGAAGCCTGGTCCGCAGATACGCAGTATTTT
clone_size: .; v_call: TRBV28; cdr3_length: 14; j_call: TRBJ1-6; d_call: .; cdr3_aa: CASSSSSYNSPLHF; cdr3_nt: TGTGCCAGCAGCTCAAGCTCCTATAATTCACCCCTCCACTTT
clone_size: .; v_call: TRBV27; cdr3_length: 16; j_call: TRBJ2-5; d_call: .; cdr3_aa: CASSRRGKASFETQYF; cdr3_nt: TGTGCCAGCAGCCGACGCGGTAAGGCATCTTTCGAGACCCAGTACTTC
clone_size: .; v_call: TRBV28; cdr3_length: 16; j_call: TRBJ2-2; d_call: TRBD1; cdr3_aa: CASMLSGQGGTGELFF; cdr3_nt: TGTGCCAGCATGTTGTCGGGACAGGGTGGCACCGGGGAGCTGTTTTTT
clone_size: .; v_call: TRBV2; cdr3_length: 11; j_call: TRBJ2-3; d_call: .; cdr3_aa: CASSVSAPQYF; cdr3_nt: TGTGCCAGCAGTGTTAGCGCACCCCAGTATTTT
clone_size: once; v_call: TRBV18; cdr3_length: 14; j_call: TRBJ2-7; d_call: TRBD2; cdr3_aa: CASSLGLDFYEQYF; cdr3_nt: TGTGCCAGCTCTCTCGGACTAGATTTCTACGAGCAGTACTTC
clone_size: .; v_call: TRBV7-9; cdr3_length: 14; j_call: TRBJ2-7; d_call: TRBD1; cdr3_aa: CASSLAQGTYEQYF; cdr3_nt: TGTGCCAGCAGCTTAGCACAGGGGACCTACGAGCAGTACTTC
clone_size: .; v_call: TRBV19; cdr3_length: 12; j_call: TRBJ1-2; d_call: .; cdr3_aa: CASSTGLAGYTF; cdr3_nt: TGTGCCAGTAGTACGGGACTCGCTGGCTACACCTTC
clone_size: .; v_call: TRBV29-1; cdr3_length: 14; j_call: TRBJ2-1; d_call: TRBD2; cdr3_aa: CSVDASGSYNEQFF; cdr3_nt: TGCAGCGTTGATGCTAGCGGTTCCTACAATGAGCAGTTCTTC
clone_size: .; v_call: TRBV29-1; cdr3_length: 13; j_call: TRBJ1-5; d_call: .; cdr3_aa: CSVQTGFDQPQHF; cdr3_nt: TGCAGCGTTCAAACAGGGTTCGATCAGCCCCAGCATTTT